A single sample gave rise to the 17 T cell receptor beta chains below, sequenced in a study of cytomegalovirus exposure and HLA in healthy donors. The table came from immunoSEQ multiplex PCR; TCRdb's copy has only in-frame clones and leaves some out. Counted here are around 91,000 clones, roughly 92% occurring once; the ten biggest clones make up 1.1%. The sample taken for sequencing was PBMCs. These receptors all come from a woman in her twenties or thirties in good health and CMV-seropositive.

The chain is built from TRBV11-2 and TRBJ2-7, with D maybe TRBD2 (7 bases). Germline assignment: CDR1 SGHAT and CDR2 FQNNGV. V lost 3 bases and J 5 bases, leaving 17 bases between the germline ends. The CDR3 runs to 15 residues. This CDR3 is CASSFDLRGGHEQYF. In nucleotides, the CDR3 is TGTGCCAGCAGCTTCGACCTTAGGGGGGGTCACGAGCAGTACTTC.

J is TRBJ2-7 and V is TRBV4-1; 10 bases align to TRBD2. CDR1 is MGHRA and CDR2 is YSYEKL in the germline V gene. V was clipped by 0 bases and J by 7 bases; unmatched bases: 9. The CDR3 length is 16 residues. The CDR3: CASSQDHLAGAWEQYF. DNA of the CDR3: TGCGCCAGCAGCCAAGATCACCTAGCGGGAGCTTGGGAGCAGTACTTC.

The chain is built from TRBV18 and TRBJ2-7; the match to TRBD2 covers 7 bases. Trimming took 0 bases from V and 5 from J; bases not matched to a gene: 13. This CDR3 contains 17 residues. CDR1 is KGHSH and CDR2 is LQKENI in the germline V gene. The chain's CDR3 is CASSPPVTLSGIHEQYF. In nucleotides, the CDR3 is TGTGCCAGCTCACCACCAGTTACGTTAAGCGGGATCCACGAGCAGTACTTC. The entire variable domain, with the rest obtained from reference TRBV18 and TRBJ2-7, is as follows: NAGVMQNPRHLVRRRGQEARLRCSPMKGHSHVYWYRQLPEEGLKFMVYLQKENIIDESGMPKERFSAEFPKEGPSILRIQQVVRGDSAAYFCASSPPVTLSGIHEQYFGPGTRLTVT.

This clone was detected only once. V usage is TRBV19 and J usage is TRBJ2-5; 7 bases map to TRBD2. The CDR3 is 14 residues long. V dropped 1 base and J dropped 2; count of bases not matched to a gene: 1. Germline CDR1 is LNHDA and CDR2 is SQIVND (reference sequence). CDR3 DNA sequence: TGTGCCAGTAGTATAGGTAGCGGGCAAGAGACCCAGTACTTC. This codes for CASSIGSGQETQYF.

The gene calls are TRBV20-1 and TRBJ1-4; D is uncertain. CDR1 and CDR2 from the germline V gene are DFQATT and SNEGSKA (reference sequence). CDR3 length: 10 amino acids. V gave up 5 bases and J gave up 12 bases, with 10 bases separating them. Written as DNA, the CDR3 is TGCAGTGCTCTCTCCCGAGAACTGTTTTTT. Translated: CSALSRELFF.

The chain uses TRBV7-2 and TRBJ1-4; tentatively, D is TRBD1 (6 bases). Trimming left V 4 bases short and J 8 bases short, with 11 bases between. Germline CDR1 is SGHTA and CDR2 is FQGNSA. This CDR3 comprises 13 residues. The chain's CDR3 is CASSSTTGEKLFF. The CDR3 bases are TGTGCCAGCAGCTCCACGACAGGCGAAAAACTGTTTTTT.

This CDR3 is CATSRDGRFYNEQFF. CDR3 nucleotide sequence: TGTGCCACCAGCAGAGACGGGAGGTTCTACAATGAGCAGTTCTTC. The genes are TRBV15 and TRBJ2-1; 7 bases are a match to TRBD2. CDR1 and CDR2 (germline): LNHNV, YYDKDF (reference sequence). This CDR3 region has 15 residues. The ends lost 0 bases at V and 3 bases at J; junction bases unmatched: 2.

The V and J genes are TRBV6-4 and TRBJ2-6; TRBD1 matches 8 bases. Germline-derived CDR1 and CDR2 are MRHNA and SNTAGT. CDR3 length: 17 residues. The ends lost 2 bases at V and 0 bases at J; junction bases unmatched: 3. This chain's CDR3 is CASSDGTGGSGANVLTF. CDR3 bases: TGTGCCAGCAGTGACGGGACAGGCGGCTCTGGGGCCAACGTCCTGACTTTC.

The chain employs TRBV5-4 and TRBJ2-1; 7 nucleotides match TRBD2. CDR1 and CDR2 (germline): SGHNT, YYREEE (reference sequence). Germline trimming cut 1 base from V and 8 bases from J; bases unmatched to any gene: 12. The CDR3 consists of 16 residues. Here the CDR3 DNA reads TGTGCCAGCAGCTTGAGGTTGGTCCTAGCGGCTCATGAGCAGTTCTTC. Translation: CASSLRLVLAAHEQFF.

The chain couples TRBV6-1 to TRBJ1-5; D is uncertain. Germline assignment: CDR1 MNHNS and CDR2 SASEGT. The V and J ends lost 1 base and 11 bases respectively, with 9 bases between them. The CDR3 sequence is 12 residues long. The CDR3 spells CASSEERLTQHF. The CDR3 nucleotides are TGTGCCAGCAGTGAAGAGAGATTGACCCAGCATTTT.

V and J are TRBV5-4 and TRBJ1-5; perhaps TRBD1 as D (5 bases). CDR3 length equals 13 residues. Germline lookup yields CDR1 SGHNT and CDR2 YYREEE (reference sequence). Trimming stripped 4 bases from V and 5 bases from J, with 10 bases between. The DNA for the CDR3 is TGTGCCAGCAGCGCCGACAGTCATCAGCCCCAGCATTTT. Residues: CASSADSHQPQHF.

The chain is built from TRBV28 and TRBJ2-7, with a possible D match to TRBD2 (5 bases). Germline CDR1 MDHEN, CDR2 SYDVKM. V was pared by 2 bases and J by 4 bases, with 15 bases between. CDR3 size: 15 residues. The CDR3 sequence is CASSLGSTRAYEQYF. CDR3 nucleotide sequence: TGTGCCAGCAGTTTAGGGTCCACTAGGGCTTACGAGCAGTACTTC.

V usage is TRBV5-5 and J usage is TRBJ1-5; D unclear. The CDR3 runs 16 residues. Trimming left V 2 bases short and J 0 bases short, with 12 bases between. CDR1 and CDR2 from the germline V gene are SGHKS and YYEKEE (reference sequence). The CDR3: CASSFGRTYSNQPQHF. The CDR3 DNA is TGTGCCAGCAGCTTCGGACGGACTTATAGCAATCAGCCCCAGCATTTT.

The rearrangement uses TRBV7-9 and TRBJ2-7; D perhaps matches TRBD2 (6 bases). The germline gives CDR1 SEHNR, CDR2 FQNEAQ (reference sequence). Between the trimmed V and J ends, which lost 2 bases and 4 bases, there was a span of 18 bases. CDR3 size: 16 residues. This chain's CDR3 is CASSLSLSGQAYEQYF. The CDR3, as DNA: TGTGCCAGCAGCTTATCCCTCAGCGGGCAGGCATACGAGCAGTACTTC. The full variable domain, with the rest looked up from reference TRBV7-9 and TRBJ2-7, is DTGVSQNPRHKITKRGQNVTFRCDPISEHNRLYWYRQTLGQGPEFLTYFQNEAQLEKSRLLSDRFSAERPKGSFSTLEIQRTEQGDSAMYLCASSLSLSGQAYEQYFGPGTRLTVT.

This clone is a singleton in its sample. The J gene is TRBJ1-4, the V gene TRBV7-6; possibly TRBD1 for D (5 bases). The CDR3 extends over 16 amino acids. Germline loops: CDR1 SGHVS, CDR2 FNYEAQ. V gave up 2 bases and J gave up 5 bases, with 15 bases separating them. The CDR3 nucleotides read TGTGCCAGCAGCTTACGGATGAAGACAGTGAATGAAAAACTGTTTTTT. Its translation is CASSLRMKTVNEKLFF.

The V gene is TRBV28, the J gene TRBJ2-7; TRBD2 matches at 7 bases. CDR1 MDHEN and CDR2 SYDVKM come from the germline V gene. V trimming: 9 bases; J trimming: 6 bases; junction bases outside the gene matches: 5. The CDR3 totals 11 residues. The CDR3 DNA sequence: TGTGCCAGTAGAGGGAGGGGCGAGCAGTACTTC. Residues: CASRGRGEQYF.

The chain uses TRBV9 and TRBJ2-5; TRBD1 aligns across 7 bases. V lost 3 bases and J lost 2; bases outside the gene matches: 7. Germline values: CDR1 SGDLS, CDR2 YYNGEE. The CDR3 extends over 15 amino acids. The CDR3 DNA reads as TGTGCCAGCAGCGGACAGGGTGGGGGACAAGAGACCCAGTACTTC. Translated: CASSGQGGGQETQYF.